The source of this T cell receptor beta chain is a study of blood T cell repertoires in COVID-19. At the level of the study: The United States, Italy and Spain provided the acute and convalescent COVID-19 samples.

Germline CDR1 and CDR2: LGHDT and YNNKEL (reference sequence). The CDR3 has 15 residues. V gave up 4 bases and J gave up 4 bases, with 16 bases separating them. The data were produced by immunoSEQ multiplex PCR, yet TCRdb's version contains in-frame clones alone and is incomplete. This sample yields about 76,000 clones, of which 80% to 90% are seen a single time; roughly a sixth belongs to the top ten. The chain joins TRBV3-1 (or the pseudogene TRBV3-2) to TRBJ1-1, with a weak D call TRBD1 (5 bases). Sequencing input: peripheral blood. This TCR came from a human donor in a cohort sampled during active COVID-19. CDR3: CASSLLTEASTEAFF. DNA for the CDR3: TGTGCCAGCAGCCTACTGACAGAGGCGAGCACTGAAGCTTTCTTT.